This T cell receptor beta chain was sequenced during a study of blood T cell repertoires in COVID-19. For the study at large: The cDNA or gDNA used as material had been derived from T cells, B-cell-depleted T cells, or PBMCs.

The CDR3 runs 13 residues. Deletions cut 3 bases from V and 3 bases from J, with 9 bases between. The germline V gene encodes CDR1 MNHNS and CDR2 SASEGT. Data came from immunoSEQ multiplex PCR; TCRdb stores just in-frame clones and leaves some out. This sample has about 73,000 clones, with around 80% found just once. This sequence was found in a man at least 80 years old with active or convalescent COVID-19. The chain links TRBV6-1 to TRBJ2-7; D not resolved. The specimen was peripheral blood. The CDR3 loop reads CASSEAGNYEQYF. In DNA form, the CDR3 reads TGTGCCAGCAGTGAGGCTGGTAACTACGAGCAGTACTTC.